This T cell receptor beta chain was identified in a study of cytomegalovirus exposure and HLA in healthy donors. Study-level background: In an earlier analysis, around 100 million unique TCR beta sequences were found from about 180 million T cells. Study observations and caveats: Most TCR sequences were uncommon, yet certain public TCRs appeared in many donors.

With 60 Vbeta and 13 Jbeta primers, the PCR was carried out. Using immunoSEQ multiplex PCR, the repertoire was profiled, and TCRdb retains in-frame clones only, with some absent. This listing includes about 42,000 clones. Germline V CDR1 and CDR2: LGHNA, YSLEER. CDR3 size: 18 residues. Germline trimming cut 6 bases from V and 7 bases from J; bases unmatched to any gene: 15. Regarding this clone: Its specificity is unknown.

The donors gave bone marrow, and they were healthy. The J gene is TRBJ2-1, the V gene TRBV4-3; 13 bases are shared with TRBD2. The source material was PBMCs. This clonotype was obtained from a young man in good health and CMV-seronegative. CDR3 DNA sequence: TGCGCCAGCAGTAGGGAACTAGCGGGAGGGCCTCAGGGGAATGAGCAGTTCTTC. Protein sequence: CASSRELAGGPQGNEQFF.